The clone carrying this T cell receptor (beta chain) was picked up many times. What it binds is unknown. This specimen comes from a study of early T cells in non-severe SARS-CoV-2 infection. At the level of the study: Chains were unpaired, as sequencing was done on bulk RNA from unsorted whole blood. Overall study results and limits: VDJdb-based annotation leaned toward anti-spike CD8 responses and missed private and CD4 specificities.

One entry per CDR3 protein, called by TCRdb with MiXCR from the 5' RACE reads. This table has 20,000 to 25,000 distinct CDR3 sequences, roughly 5% appearing once. The specimen was whole blood. The receptor's source is an adult who was a healthcare worker with PCR-confirmed SARS-CoV-2 infection or an uninfected control (not recorded which).

For the CDR3, the DNA is TGTGCCAGTAGTATGGCCGGGGCAAGCAATCAGCCCCAGCATTTT. Translated: CASSMAGASNQPQHF. V usage is TRBV19 and J usage is TRBJ1-5; D possibly corresponds to TRBD1 (5 bases). Trimming removed 3 bases at V and 1 base at J, with 10 bases between. Germline loops: CDR1 LNHDA, CDR2 SQIVND (reference sequence). The CDR3 covers 15 residues.